The 12 T cell receptor beta chains presented below share a single source sample, sequenced in a study of blood T cell repertoires in COVID-19. Sequenced by immunoSEQ multiplex PCR; TCRdb stores in-frame clones only, minus some. This sample yields about 190,000 clones, of which approximately 88% are seen a single time; roughly 3.2% belongs to the top ten. Sequencing used PBMCs or T cells enriched from blood (not recorded which). The receptor set was obtained from a woman in her twenties or thirties who had recovered from COVID-19.

The V call is TRBV9, the J call TRBJ2-2; TRBD2 might be the D (5 bases). Trimming left V 0 bases short and J 4 bases short, with 13 bases between. The CDR3 sequence is 16 residues long. Looked up from germline, CDR1 is SGDLS and CDR2 is YYNGEE. This CDR3 is CASSVGRVRGTGELFF. CDR3 DNA sequence: TGTGCCAGCAGCGTAGGAAGGGTTCGGGGCACCGGGGAGCTGTTTTTT. The full variable domain, rest sourced from reference TRBV9 and TRBJ2-2, is DSGVTQTPKHLITATGQRVTLRCSPRSGDLSVYWYQQSLDQGLQFLIQYYNGEERAKGNILERFSAQQFPDLHSELNLSSLELGDSALYFCASSVGRVRGTGELFFGEGSRLTVL.

The chain has TRBV6-5 and TRBJ2-6; perhaps TRBD2 as D (6 bases). Deletions cut 3 bases from V and 3 bases from J, with 12 bases between. Germline V gene lookup returns CDR1 MNHEY and CDR2 SVGAGI. There are 16 residues in the CDR3. CDR3 nucleotide sequence: TGTGCCAGCAGTTATTTTACGGGAGTTGGGGCCAACGTCCTGACTTTC. Protein sequence: CASSYFTGVGANVLTF.

The chain recombines TRBV18 with TRBJ1-3; no definite D call. In germline, CDR1 is KGHSH, CDR2 LQKENI. The CDR3 is 18 residues long. V was pared by 3 bases and J by 4 bases, with 22 bases between. CDR3 bases: TGTGCCAGCTCACCCTATCTTGGCGCGGGCTTCGGAGGAAACACCATATATTTT. Translating gives CASSPYLGAGFGGNTIYF.

The V and J genes are TRBV21-1 and TRBJ1-2; the table calls TRBD1, which could not be checked here. TRBV21-1 is termed a pseudogene. The length of the CDR3 is 15 residues. The CDR3 DNA reads as TGTGCCAGCAGCAAAGCGCTTACAGCACCCTATGGCTACACCTTC. It codes for CASSKALTAPYGYTF.

This chain connects TRBV4-2 to TRBJ2-3, with D perhaps matching TRBD2 (6 bases). This CDR3 has 16 residues. Looked up from germline, CDR1 is LGHNA and CDR2 is YNFKEQ. Trimming removed 0 bases from V and 8 bases from J, with 18 bases in between. Here the CDR3 DNA reads TGTGCCAGCAGCCAAGAGAGGGCTAGCGTTCAGGGTACGCAGTATTTT. Translated: CASSQERASVQGTQYF.

V usage is TRBV5-1 and J usage is TRBJ2-2, with 8 positions matching TRBD1. Germline CDR1 reads SGHRS; CDR2 reads YFSETQ. This CDR3 is built from 16 residues. The V and J ends lost 0 bases and 4 bases, in that order; junction bases with no gene match: 5. The CDR3 is CASSLEPRGPTGELFF. The DNA for the CDR3 is TGCGCCAGCAGCTTGGAGCCCAGGGGGCCCACCGGGGAGCTGTTTTTT.

The chain recombines TRBV5-4 with TRBJ2-2; TRBD1 matches at 9 bases. This CDR3 contains 17 residues. The junction had 12 bases not matched to a gene; V was cut back by 4 bases and J by 5 bases. Germline V CDR1 and CDR2: SGHNT, YYREEE (reference sequence). CDR3: CASSVATGGARTGELFF. As DNA, the CDR3 is TGTGCCAGCAGCGTCGCTACAGGGGGCGCTCGGACCGGGGAGCTGTTTTTT. The full variable domain, in which reference TRBV5-4 and TRBJ2-2 provide the parts outside the CDR3, is ETGVTQSPTHLIKTRGQQVTLRCSSQSGHNTVSWYQQALGQGPQFIFQYYREEENGRGNFPPRFSGLQFPNYSSELNVNALELDDSALYLCASSVATGGARTGELFFGEGSRLTVL.

The chain is built from TRBV29-1 and TRBJ2-1; 11 nucleotides line up with TRBD2. V shed 4 bases, J shed 4 bases, and the junction held 3 bases outside the gene matches. In germline, CDR1 is SQVTM, CDR2 ANQGSEA. CDR3 length: 14 residues. CDR3 sequence: CSVVRLAGYNEQFF. In DNA form, the CDR3 reads TGCAGCGTTGTCCGACTAGCGGGGTACAATGAGCAGTTCTTC.

The table lists this clone with a few counts. CDR3 in amino acids: CASSSGGRGSYEQYV. The CDR3 region has the DNA TGTGCCAGCAGTTCGGGGGGCCGAGGCTCCTACGAGCAGTACGTC. This rearrangement joins TRBV27 to TRBJ2-7; possible D gene TRBD2, 7 bases. In germline, CDR1 is MNHEY, CDR2 SMNVEV (reference sequence). The germline V and J ends were trimmed by 4 bases and 0 bases, with 13 bases remaining between them. This CDR3 spans 15 amino acids.

The chain uses TRBV19 and TRBJ2-1; D possibly corresponds to TRBD1 (6 bases). CDR1 is LNHDA and CDR2 is SQIVND in the germline V gene (reference sequence). Deletions cut 4 bases from V and 0 bases from J, with 10 bases between. The length of the CDR3 is 15 residues. For the CDR3, the DNA is TGTGCCAGTAGTACCACAGGGAGCTCCTACAATGAGCAGTTCTTC. Its protein is CASSTTGSSYNEQFF. The full variable domain, its missing parts supplied by reference TRBV19 and TRBJ2-1, is DGGITQSPKYLFRKEGQNVTLSCEQNLNHDAMYWYRQDPGQGLRLIYYSQIVNDFQKGDIAEGYSVSREKKESFPLTVTSAQKNPTAFYLCASSTTGSSYNEQFFGPGTRLTVL.

The chain links TRBV7-2 to TRBJ2-5; D might be TRBD2 (5 bases). Germline CDR1 SGHTA, CDR2 FQGNSA. Trimming cost V 5 bases and J 1 base, with 11 bases left between them. The CDR3 covers 14 residues. The CDR3 is CASSPLGGQETQYF. CDR3 bases: TGTGCCAGCAGCCCACTAGGAGGCCAAGAGACCCAGTACTTC.

The V gene is TRBV11-2, the J gene TRBJ2-7, with TRBD1 matching 10 bases. Germline loops: CDR1 SGHAT, CDR2 FQNNGV. The CDR3 has 14 amino acids. The V and J ends lost 5 bases and 6 bases, in that order; junction bases with no gene match: 7. In DNA form, the CDR3 reads TGTGCCAGCAGCCCCCCGGGACAGGGGCGCGAGCAGTACGTC. Translating it yields CASSPPGQGREQYV.